This T cell receptor beta chain was captured by sequencing in a study of OX40 agonist ivuxolimab in advanced cancers. Here immunoSEQ multiplex PCR was the method, and the copy in TCRdb shows in-frame clones only, minus some. In the table there are around 75,000 clones, 88% of which are singletons. Germline V gives CDR1 ENHRY, CDR2 SYGVKD. The CDR3 is 13 residues long. V lost 10 bases, J lost 1 base, and 4 bases stayed unmatched. This chain links TRBV10-3 with TRBJ2-3, with TRBD1 matching over 8 bases. The sample consisted of CD4+ or CD8+ T cells sorted from blood, taken in a trial of the OX40 agonist ivuxolimab. The receptor comes from an adult with an advanced solid tumor such as melanoma, head and neck, liver or kidney cancer. The CDR3 DNA reads as TGTGCCACGACGACAGGGGGCACAGATACGCAGTATTTT. It translates to CATTTGGTDTQYF.